This T cell receptor (beta chain) was observed in a study of regulatory T cells in long-lasting Graves disease. Sequencing libraries for TCR beta were prepared with iRepertoire HTBI primers and Arm-PCR of CDR3 regions. TCRdb fed the multiplex PCR reads into MiXCR, producing one record per CDR3 protein. Counted here are over 350,000 distinct CDR3 sequences, roughly 15% occurring once; the ten biggest clones make up 7.8%. As for time point: newly diagnosed GD, antithyroid drugs for less than 3 months. The TCR library was made from RNA extracted from PBMCs. Unmatched junction bases numbered 6, after V lost 1 base and J lost 3 bases. The germline V gene has CDR1 SEHNR and CDR2 FQNEAQ (reference sequence). This CDR3 comprises 16 residues. These data are also associated with another study on T cells in Graves' hyperthyroidism and ophthalmopathy.

The TCR comes from a woman in her thirties or forties with Graves disease. The genes are TRBV7-9 and TRBJ2-3; 8 bases are shared with TRBD2. This specimen was peripheral blood mononuclear cells (PBMCs), taken at new diagnosis, from a patient treated with antithyroid drugs. In nucleotides, the CDR3 is TGTGCCAGCAGCTTAGAGAGTACTAGCGGTACAGATACGCAGTATTTT. Its protein product is CASSLESTSGTDTQYF.